This TCR beta chain was found in a study of blood T cells in healthy people across ages. Looking at the study overall: Template switching retrieved approximately one barcoded beta molecule for each two T cells.

Note on this clonotype: The antigen remains unidentified.

Study-level findings and limits: Age advanced and TCR beta diversity per million T cells fell, roughly linearly. Percentage of naive T cells showed a strong correlation with TCR beta diversity.

With a J-beta primer mix and a sample-barcoded 5' primer, a second PCR ran roughly 6 to 12 cycles. In TCRdb, the 5' RACE reads were re-called with MiXCR into one record per CDR3 protein. The table includes about 640,000 distinct CDR3 sequences, about 54% detected once. Every donor provided approximately 10 milliliters of peripheral blood. The CDR3 has 15 residues. Germline V gene sequence: CDR1 WSHSY, CDR2 SAAADI. Trimming took 2 bases from V and 2 from J, leaving 13 bases between them. The chain employs TRBV10-2 and TRBJ2-7, with a tentative D call TRBD1 (5 bases). The specimen sequenced was blood. This receptor was identified in a man aged 60 to 69 in good health. In nucleotides, the CDR3 is TGCGCCAGCAGTGAGGGACACCGAAGAACCTACGAGCAGTACTTC. Translating it yields CASSEGHRRTYEQYF.